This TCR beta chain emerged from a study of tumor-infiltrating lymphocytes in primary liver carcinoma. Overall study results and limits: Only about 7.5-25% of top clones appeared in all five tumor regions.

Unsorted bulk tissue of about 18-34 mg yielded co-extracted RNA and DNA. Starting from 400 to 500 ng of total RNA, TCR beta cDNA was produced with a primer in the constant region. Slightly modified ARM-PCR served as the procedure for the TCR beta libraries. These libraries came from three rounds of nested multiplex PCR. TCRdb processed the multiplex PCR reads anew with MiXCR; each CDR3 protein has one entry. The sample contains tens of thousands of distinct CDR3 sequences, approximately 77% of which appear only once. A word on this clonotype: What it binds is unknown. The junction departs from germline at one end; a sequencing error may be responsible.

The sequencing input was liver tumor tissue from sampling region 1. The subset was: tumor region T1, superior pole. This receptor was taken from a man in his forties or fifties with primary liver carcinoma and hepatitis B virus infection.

The DNA of the CDR3 is TGCGCCAGCAGCTTATCCGTTAGACTAGCGGGAGGGGGGCACGAGCAGTACTTC. Its translation: CASSLSVRLAGGGHEQYF. This sequence joins TRBV11-2 and TRBJ2-7; 14 positions match TRBD2. Germline assignment: CDR1 SGHAT and CDR2 FQNNGV. The CDR3 extends over 18 amino acids. The full variable domain, completed using reference TRBV11-2 and TRBJ2-7, is EAGVAQSPRYKIIEKRQSVAFWCNPISGHATLYWYQQILGQGPKLLIQFQNNGVVDDSQLPKDRFSAERLKGVDSTLKIQPAKLEDSAVYLCASSLSVRLAGGGHEQYFGPGTRLTVT.